The present T cell receptor beta chain was sequenced within a study of T cell repertoires in cytomegalovirus infection. MiXCR was run by TCRdb on the reads, yielding one entry per CDR3 protein. The table includes around 740,000 distinct CDR3 sequences, less than 40% detected once. In regard to this clonotype: A junction end diverges from the germline sequence, so it may reflect a read error.

The CDR3 totals 11 residues. The sample taken for sequencing was PBMCs. This sequence was found in a human donor in good health (CMV status not recorded). Some clones in this sample may be carry-over from other donors' samples. The chain couples TRBV12-3 or TRBV12-4 to TRBJ1-5; no firm D call. The chain's CDR3 is CSSSLNQPQHF. The DNA of the CDR3 is TGTTCCAGCAGTTTGAATCAGCCCCAGCATTTT.